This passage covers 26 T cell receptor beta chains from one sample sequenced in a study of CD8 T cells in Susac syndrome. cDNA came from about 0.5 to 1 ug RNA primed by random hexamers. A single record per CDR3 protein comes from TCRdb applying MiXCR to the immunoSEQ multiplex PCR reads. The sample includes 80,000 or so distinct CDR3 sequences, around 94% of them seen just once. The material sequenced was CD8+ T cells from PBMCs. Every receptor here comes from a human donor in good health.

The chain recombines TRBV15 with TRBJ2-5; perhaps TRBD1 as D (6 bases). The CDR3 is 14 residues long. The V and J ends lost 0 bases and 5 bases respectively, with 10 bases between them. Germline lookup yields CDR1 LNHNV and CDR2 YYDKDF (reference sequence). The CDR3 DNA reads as TGTGCCACCAGCAGAGAAGGGGGAGTGGAGACCCAGTACTTC. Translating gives CATSREGGVETQYF.

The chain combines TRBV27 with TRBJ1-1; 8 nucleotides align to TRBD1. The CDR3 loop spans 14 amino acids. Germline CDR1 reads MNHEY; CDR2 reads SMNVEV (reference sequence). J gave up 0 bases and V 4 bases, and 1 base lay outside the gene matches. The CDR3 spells CASSYRGMNTEAFF. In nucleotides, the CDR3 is TGTGCCAGCAGTTACAGGGGGATGAACACTGAAGCTTTCTTT.

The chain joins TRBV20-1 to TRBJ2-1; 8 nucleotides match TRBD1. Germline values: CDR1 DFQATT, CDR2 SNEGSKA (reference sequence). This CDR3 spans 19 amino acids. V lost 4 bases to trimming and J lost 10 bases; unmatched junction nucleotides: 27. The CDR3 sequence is CSAISLGPSRTGRANEQFF. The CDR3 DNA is TGCAGTGCTATTTCACTGGGGCCGTCTCGGACAGGGCGCGCAAACGAGCAGTTCTTC.

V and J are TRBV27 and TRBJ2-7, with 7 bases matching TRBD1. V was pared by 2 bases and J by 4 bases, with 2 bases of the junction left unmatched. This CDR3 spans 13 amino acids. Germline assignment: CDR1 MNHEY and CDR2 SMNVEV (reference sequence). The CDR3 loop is CASSLGTAYEQYV. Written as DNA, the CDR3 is TGTGCCAGCAGTTTAGGGACAGCATACGAGCAGTACGTC.

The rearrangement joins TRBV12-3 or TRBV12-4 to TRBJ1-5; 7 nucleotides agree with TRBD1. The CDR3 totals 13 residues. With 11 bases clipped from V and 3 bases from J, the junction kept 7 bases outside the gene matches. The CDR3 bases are TGTGCCGTCCAACAGGGGCACAATCAGCCCCAGCATTTT. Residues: CAVQQGHNQPQHF.

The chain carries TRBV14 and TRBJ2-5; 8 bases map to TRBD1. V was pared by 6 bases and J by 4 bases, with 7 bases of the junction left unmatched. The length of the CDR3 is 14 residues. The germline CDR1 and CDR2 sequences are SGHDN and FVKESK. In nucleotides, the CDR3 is TGTGCCAGCAGTTTCGGACAGGGCGGAGAGACCCAGTACTTC. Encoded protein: CASSFGQGGETQYF.

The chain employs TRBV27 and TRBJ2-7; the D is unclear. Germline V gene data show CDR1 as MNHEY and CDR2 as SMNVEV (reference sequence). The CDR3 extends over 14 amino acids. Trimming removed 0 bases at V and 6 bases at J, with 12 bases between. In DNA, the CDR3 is TGTGCCAGCAGTTTATCGTTGGGCAGCAGCGAGCAGTACTTC. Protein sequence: CASSLSLGSSEQYF.

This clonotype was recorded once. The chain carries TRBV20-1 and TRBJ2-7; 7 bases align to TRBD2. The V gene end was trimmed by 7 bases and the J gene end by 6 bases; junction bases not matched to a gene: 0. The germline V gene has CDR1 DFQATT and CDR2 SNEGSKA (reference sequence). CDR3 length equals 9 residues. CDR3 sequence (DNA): TGCAGTGGGGGGGGCGAGCAGTACTTC. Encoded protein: CSGGGEQYF.

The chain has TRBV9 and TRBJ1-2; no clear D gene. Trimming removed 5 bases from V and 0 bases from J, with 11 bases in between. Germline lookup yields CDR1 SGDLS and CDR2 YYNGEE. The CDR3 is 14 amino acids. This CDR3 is CASRSRSANYGYTF. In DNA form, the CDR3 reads TGTGCCAGCAGGAGTAGATCAGCTAACTATGGCTACACCTTC.

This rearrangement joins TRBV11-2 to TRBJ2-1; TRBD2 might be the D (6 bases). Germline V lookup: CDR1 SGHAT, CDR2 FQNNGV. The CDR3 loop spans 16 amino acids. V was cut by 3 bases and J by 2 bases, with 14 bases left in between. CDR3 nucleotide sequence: TGTGCCAGCAGCTTCGACCGGGACTCGCCCTACAATGAGCAGTTCTTC. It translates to CASSFDRDSPYNEQFF.

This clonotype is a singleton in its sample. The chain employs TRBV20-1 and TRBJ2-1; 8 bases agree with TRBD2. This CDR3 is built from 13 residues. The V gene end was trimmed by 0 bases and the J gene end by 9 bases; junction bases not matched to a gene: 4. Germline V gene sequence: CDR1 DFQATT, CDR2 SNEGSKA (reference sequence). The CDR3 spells CSAREAGAGEQFF. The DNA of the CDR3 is TGCAGTGCTAGAGAAGCGGGAGCAGGTGAGCAGTTCTTC.

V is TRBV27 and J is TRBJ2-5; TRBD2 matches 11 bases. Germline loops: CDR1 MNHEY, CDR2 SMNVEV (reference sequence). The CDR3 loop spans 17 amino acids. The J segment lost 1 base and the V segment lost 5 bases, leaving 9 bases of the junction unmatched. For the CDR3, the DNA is TGTGCCAGCAGTACCCTTACTAGCGGGAGCCTCCAAGAGACCCAGTACTTC. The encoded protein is CASSTLTSGSLQETQYF.

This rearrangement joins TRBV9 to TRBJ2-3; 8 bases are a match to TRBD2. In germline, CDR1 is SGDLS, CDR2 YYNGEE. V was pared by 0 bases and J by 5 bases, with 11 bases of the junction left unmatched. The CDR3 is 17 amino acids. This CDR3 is CASSVESGSPLGDTQYF. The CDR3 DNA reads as TGTGCCAGCAGCGTAGAAAGCGGGAGCCCCCTGGGAGATACGCAGTATTTT.

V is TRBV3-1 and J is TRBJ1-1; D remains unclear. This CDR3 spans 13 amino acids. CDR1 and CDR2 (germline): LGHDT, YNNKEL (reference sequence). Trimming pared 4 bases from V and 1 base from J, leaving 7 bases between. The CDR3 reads CASSRKGNTEAFF. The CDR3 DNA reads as TGTGCCAGCAGCCGCAAGGGGAACACTGAAGCTTTCTTT.

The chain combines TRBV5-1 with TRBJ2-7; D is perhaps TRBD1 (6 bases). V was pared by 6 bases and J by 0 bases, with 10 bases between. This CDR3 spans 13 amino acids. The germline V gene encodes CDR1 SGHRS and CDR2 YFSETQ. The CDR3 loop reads CASTGQYSYEQYF. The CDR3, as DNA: TGCGCCAGCACTGGACAGTACTCCTACGAGCAGTACTTC.

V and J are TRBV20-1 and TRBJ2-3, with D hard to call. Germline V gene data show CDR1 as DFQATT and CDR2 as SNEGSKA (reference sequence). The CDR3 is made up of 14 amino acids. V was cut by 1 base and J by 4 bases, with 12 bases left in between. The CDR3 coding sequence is TGCAGTGCTAGAGTTTCCCTGGGCGCAGATACGCAGTATTTT. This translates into CSARVSLGADTQYF.

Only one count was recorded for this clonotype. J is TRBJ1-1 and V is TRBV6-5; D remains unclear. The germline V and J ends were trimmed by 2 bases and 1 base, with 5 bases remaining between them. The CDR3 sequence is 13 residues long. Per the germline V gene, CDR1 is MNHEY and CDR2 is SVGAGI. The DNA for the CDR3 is TGTGCCAGCAGTTACAATCGGAACACTGAAGCTTTCTTT. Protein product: CASSYNRNTEAFF.

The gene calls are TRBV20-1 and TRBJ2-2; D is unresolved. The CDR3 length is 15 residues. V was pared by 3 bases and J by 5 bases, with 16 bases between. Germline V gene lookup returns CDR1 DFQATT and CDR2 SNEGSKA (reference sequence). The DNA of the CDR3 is TGCAGTGCTAGGCCTAAAACCCTAAGGACCGGGGAGCTGTTTTTT. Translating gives CSARPKTLRTGELFF.

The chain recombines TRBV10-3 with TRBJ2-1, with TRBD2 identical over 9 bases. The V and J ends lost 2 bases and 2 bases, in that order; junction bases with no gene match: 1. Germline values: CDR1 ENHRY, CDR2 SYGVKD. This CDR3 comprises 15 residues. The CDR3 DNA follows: TGTGCCATCAGTGAGGTAGCGGGGGCCTACAATGAGCAGTTCTTC. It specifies CAISEVAGAYNEQFF.

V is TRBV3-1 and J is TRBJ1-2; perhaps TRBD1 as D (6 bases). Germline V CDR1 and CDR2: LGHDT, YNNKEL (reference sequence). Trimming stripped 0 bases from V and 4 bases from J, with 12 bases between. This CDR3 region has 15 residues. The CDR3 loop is CASSQDDRPFYGYTF. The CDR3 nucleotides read TGTGCCAGCAGCCAAGACGACAGGCCATTCTATGGCTACACCTTC.

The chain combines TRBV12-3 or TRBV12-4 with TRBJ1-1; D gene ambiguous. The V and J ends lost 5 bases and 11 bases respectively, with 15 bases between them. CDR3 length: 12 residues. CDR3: CASSLLTIGAFF. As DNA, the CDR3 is TGTGCCAGCAGTCTCCTGACAATCGGGGCTTTCTTT.

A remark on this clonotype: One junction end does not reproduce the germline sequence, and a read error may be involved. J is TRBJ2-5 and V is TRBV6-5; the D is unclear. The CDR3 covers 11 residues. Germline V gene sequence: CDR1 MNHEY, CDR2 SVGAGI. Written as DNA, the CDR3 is TGTGCCAGCAGCTACTCAGAGACCCAGTACTTC. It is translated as CASSYSETQYF.

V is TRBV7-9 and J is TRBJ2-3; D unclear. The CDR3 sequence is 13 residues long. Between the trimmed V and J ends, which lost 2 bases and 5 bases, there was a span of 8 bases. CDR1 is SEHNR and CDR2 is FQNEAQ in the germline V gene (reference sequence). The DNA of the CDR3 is TGTGCCAGCAGCTTATATGCCGGAGATACGCAGTATTTT. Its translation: CASSLYAGDTQYF. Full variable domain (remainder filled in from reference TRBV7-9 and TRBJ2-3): DTGVSQNPRHKITKRGQNVTFRCDPISEHNRLYWYRQTLGQGPEFLTYFQNEAQLEKSRLLSDRFSAERPKGSFSTLEIQRTEQGDSAMYLCASSLYAGDTQYFGPGTRLTVL.

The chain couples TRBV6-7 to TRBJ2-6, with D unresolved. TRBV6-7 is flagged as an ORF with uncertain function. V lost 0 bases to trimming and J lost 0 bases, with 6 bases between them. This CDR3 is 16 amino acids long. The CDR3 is CASSYSPNSGANVLTF. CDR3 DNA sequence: TGTGCCAGCAGTTACTCCCCAAACTCTGGGGCCAACGTCCTGACTTTC.

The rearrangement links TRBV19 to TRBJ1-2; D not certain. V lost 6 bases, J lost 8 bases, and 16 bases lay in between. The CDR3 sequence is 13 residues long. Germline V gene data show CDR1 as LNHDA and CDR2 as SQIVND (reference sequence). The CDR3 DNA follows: TGTGCCAGTAGGTCTGCTATAGGTAGCGGCTACACCTTC. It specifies CASRSAIGSGYTF.

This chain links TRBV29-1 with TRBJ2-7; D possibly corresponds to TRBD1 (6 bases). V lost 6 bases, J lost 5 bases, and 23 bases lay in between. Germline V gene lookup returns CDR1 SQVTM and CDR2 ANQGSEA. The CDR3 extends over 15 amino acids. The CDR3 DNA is TGCAGCGTCCATACGCCGGACAGTCACTCGAACGAGCAGTACTTC. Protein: CSVHTPDSHSNEQYF.